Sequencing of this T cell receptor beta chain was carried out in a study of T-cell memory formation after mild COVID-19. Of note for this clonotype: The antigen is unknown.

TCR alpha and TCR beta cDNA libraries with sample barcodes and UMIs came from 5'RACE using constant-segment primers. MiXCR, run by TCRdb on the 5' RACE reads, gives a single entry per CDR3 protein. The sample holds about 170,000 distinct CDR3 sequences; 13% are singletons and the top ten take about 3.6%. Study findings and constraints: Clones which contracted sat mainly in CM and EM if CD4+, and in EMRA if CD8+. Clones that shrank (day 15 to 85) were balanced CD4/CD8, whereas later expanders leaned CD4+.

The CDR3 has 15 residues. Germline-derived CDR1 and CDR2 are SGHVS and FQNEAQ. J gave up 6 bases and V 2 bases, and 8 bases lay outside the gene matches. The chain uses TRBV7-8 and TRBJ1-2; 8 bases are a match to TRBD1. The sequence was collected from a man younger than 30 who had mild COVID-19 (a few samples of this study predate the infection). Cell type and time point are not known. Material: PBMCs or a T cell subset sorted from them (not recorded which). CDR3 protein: CASSLSRTGLDGYTF. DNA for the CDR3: TGTGCCAGCAGCTTAAGCCGGACAGGGCTCGATGGCTACACCTTC.